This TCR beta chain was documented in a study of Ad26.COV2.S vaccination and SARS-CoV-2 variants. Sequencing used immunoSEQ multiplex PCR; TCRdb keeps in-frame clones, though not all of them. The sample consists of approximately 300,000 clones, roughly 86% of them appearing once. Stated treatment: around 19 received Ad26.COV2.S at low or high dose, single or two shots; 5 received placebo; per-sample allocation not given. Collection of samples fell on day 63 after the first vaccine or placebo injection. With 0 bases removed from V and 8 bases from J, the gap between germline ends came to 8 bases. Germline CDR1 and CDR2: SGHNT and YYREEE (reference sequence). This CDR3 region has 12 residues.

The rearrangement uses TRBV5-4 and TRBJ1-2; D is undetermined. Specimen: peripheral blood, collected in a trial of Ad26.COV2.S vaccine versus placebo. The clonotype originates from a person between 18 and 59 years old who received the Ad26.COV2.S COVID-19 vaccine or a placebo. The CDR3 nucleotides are TGTGCCAGCAGCTTGGAGAGAGGAGGCTACACCTTC. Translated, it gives CASSLERGGYTF.